Sequencing of this T cell receptor beta chain was carried out in a study of regulatory T cells in long-lasting Graves disease. Time point reported: newly diagnosed GD, antithyroid drugs for less than 3 months. From PBMCs, RNA was extracted and then used to make the TCR library. For TCR beta, libraries came from iRepertoire HTBI primers and Arm-PCR of CDR3 regions. TCRdb called the multiplex PCR reads again in MiXCR, with one record for every CDR3 protein. The sample includes 410,000 or so distinct CDR3 sequences, 15% of them seen just once. In this sample, this clonotype turned up a few times. The CDR3 is 15 residues long. The germline CDR1 and CDR2 sequences are KGHSH and LQKENI. V shed 2 bases and J shed 2 bases, with 12 bases lying between them. These data also featured in a second study, about T cells in Graves' hyperthyroidism and ophthalmopathy. That publication notes: Researchers defined stable Graves' hyperthyroidism as no ophthalmopathy progression within 18 months. Among thyroid clonotypes expanded above 0.001, most also appeared in blood. It was a median approximately six months before onset that the model predicted ophthalmopathy.

This clonotype was sampled from a woman aged 25 to 39 with Graves disease. This chain joins TRBV18 and TRBJ1-2; no firm D call. The source was peripheral blood mononuclear cells (PBMCs), collected at new diagnosis, from a patient treated with antithyroid drugs. CDR3: CASSPMGVLNYGYTF. In DNA, the CDR3 is TGTGCCAGCTCACCAATGGGAGTTTTAAACTATGGCTACACCTTC.